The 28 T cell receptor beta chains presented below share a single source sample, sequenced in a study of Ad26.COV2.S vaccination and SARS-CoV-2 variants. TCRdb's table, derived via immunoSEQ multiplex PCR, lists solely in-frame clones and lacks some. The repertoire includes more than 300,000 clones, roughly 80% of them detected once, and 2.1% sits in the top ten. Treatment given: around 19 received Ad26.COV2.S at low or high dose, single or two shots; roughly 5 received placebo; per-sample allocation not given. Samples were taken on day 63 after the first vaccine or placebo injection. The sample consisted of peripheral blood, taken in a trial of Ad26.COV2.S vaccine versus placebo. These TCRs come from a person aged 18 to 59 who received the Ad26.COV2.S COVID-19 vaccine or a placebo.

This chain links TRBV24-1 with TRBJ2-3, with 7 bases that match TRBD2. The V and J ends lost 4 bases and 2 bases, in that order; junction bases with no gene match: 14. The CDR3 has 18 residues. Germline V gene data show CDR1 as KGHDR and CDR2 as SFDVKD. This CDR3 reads CATSDRLGQGGNTDTQYF. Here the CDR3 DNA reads TGTGCCACCAGTGACCGGTTAGGCCAGGGAGGGAACACAGATACGCAGTATTTT.

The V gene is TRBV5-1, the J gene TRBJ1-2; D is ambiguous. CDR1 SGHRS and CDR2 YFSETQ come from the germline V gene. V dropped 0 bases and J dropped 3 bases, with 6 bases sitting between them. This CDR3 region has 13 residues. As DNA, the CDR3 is TGCGCCAGCAGCTTGGGGGTAGACTATGGCTACACCTTC. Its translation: CASSLGVDYGYTF.

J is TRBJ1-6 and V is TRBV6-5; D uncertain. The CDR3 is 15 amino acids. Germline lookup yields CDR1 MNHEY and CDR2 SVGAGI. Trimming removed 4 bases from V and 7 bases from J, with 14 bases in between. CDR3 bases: TGTGCCAGCAGTTTCGGGGTGGGGAGGAATTCACCCCTCCACTTT. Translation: CASSFGVGRNSPLHF.

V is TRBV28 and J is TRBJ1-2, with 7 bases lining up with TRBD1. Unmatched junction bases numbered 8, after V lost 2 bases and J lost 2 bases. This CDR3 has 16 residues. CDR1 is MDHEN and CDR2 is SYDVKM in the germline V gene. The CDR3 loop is CASSLEGASSNYGYTF. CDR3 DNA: TGTGCCAGCAGTTTAGAGGGGGCGTCTTCCAACTATGGCTACACCTTC.

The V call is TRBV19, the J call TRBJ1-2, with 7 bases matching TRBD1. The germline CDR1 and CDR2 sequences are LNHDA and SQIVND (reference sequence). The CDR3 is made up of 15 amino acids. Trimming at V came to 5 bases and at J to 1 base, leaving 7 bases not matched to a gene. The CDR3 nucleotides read TGTGCCAGTAGTCATCGGGGGGACAGTAACTATGGCTACACCTTC. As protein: CASSHRGDSNYGYTF.

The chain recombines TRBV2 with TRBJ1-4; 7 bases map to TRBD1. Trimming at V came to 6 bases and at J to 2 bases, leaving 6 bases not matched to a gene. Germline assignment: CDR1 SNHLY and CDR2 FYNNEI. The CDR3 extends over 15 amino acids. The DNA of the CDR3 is TGTGCCAGCAGCGCCGACAGGGCGACTAATGAAAAACTGTTTTTT. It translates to CASSADRATNEKLFF.

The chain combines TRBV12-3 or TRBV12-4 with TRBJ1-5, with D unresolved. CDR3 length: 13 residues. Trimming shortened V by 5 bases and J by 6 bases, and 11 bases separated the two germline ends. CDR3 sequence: CASSARAGQPQHF. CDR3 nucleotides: TGTGCCAGCAGTGCACGAGCGGGTCAGCCCCAGCATTTT.

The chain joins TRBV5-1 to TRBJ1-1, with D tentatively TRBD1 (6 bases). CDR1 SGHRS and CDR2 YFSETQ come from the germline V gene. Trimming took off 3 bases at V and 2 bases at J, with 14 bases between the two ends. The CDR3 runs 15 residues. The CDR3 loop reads CASSSLQGINTEAFF. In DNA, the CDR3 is TGCGCCAGCAGCTCACTACAGGGTATTAACACTGAAGCTTTCTTT.

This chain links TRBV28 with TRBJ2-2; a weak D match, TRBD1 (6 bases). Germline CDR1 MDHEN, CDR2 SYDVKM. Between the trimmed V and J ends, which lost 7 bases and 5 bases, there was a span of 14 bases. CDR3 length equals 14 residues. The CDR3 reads CASTPGVETGELFF. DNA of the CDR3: TGTGCCAGCACCCCAGGGGTGGAGACCGGGGAGCTGTTTTTT.

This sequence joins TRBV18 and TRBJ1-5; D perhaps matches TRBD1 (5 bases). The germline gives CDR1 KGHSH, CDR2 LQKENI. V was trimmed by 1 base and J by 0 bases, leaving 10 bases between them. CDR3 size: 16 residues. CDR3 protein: CASSPQQVHSNQPQHF. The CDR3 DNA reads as TGTGCCAGCTCACCACAACAGGTTCATAGCAATCAGCCCCAGCATTTT.

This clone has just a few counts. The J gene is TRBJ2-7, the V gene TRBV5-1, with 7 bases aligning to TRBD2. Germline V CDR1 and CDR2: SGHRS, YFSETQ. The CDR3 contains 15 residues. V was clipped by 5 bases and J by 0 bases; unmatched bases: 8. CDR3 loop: CASRYRAGNSYEQYF. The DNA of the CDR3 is TGCGCCAGCAGGTACCGAGCGGGGAACTCCTACGAGCAGTACTTC.

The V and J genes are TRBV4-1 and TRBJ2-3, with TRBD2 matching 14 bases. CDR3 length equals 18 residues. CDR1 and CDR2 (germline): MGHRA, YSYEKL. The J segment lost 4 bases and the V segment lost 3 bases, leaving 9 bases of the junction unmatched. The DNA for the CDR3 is TGCGCCAGCAGCCACCTTGGGACTAGCGGGGGTATGGCAGATACGCAGTATTTT. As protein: CASSHLGTSGGMADTQYF.

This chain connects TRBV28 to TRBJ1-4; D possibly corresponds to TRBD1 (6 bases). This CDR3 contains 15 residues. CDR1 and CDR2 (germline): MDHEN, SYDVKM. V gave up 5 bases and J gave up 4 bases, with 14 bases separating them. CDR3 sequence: CASSQQGSGNEKLFF. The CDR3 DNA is TGTGCCAGCAGTCAACAGGGAAGCGGTAATGAAAAACTGTTTTTT.

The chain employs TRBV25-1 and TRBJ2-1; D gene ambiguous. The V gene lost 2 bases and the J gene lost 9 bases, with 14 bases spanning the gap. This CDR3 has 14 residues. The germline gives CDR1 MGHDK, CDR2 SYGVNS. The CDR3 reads CASSEAVLHGEQFF. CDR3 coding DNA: TGTGCCAGCAGTGAAGCGGTTTTACACGGTGAGCAGTTCTTC.

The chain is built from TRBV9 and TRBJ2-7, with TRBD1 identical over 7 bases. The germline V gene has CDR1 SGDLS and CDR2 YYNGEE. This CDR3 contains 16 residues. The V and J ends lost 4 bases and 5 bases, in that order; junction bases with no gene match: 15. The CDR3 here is CASSFRPGQFRDEQYF. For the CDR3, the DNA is TGTGCCAGCAGCTTTAGACCGGGACAGTTCAGGGACGAGCAGTACTTC.

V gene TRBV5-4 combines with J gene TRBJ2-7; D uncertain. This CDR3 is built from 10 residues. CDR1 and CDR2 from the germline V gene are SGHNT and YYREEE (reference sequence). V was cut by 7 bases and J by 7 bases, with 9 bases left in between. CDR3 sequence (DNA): TGTGCCAGCGACTCTAGTGAGCAGTACTTC. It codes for CASDSSEQYF.

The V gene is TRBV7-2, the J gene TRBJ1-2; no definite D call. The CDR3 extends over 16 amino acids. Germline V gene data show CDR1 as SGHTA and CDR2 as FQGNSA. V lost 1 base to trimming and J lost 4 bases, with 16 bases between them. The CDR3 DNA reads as TGTGCCAGCAGCTTAGGCGAAAGATTCTGGGGCTATGGCTACACCTTC. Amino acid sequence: CASSLGERFWGYGYTF.

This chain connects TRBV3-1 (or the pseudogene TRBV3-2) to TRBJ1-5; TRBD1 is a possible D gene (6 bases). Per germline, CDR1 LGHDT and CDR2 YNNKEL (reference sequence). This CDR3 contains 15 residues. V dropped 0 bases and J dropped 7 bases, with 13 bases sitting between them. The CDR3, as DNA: TGTGCCAGCAGCCAAGATTCGGGGGCGAGGCAGCCCCAGCATTTT. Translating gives CASSQDSGARQPQHF.

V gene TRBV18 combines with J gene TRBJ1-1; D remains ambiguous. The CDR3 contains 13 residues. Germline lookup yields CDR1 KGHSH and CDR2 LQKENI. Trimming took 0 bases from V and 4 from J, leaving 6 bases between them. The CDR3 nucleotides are TGTGCCAGCTCACCACCGAGCGTCACTGAAGCTTTCTTT. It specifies CASSPPSVTEAFF.

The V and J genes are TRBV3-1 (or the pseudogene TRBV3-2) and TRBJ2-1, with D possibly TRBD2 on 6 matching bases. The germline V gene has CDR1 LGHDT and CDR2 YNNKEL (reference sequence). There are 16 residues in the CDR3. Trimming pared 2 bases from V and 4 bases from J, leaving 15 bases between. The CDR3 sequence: CASSQKKAGPYNEQFF. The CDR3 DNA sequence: TGTGCCAGCAGCCAAAAAAAGGCGGGACCTTACAATGAGCAGTTCTTC.

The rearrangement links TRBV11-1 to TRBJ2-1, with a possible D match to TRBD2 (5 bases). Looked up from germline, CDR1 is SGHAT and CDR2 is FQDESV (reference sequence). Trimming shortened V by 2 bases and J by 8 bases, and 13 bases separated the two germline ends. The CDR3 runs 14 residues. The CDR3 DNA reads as TGTGCCAGCAGCTTATTGTCGGGGATCGATGAGCAGTTCTTC. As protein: CASSLLSGIDEQFF.

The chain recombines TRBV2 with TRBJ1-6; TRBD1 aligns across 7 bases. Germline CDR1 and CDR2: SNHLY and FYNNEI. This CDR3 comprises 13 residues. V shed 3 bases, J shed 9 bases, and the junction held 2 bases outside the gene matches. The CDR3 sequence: CASSDRGGSPLHF. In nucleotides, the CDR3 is TGTGCCAGCAGTGACAGGGGGGGTTCACCCCTCCACTTT.

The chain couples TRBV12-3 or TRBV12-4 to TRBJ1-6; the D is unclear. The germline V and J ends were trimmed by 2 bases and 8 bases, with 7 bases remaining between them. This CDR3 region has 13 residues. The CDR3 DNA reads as TGTGCCAGCAGTTTAACCGGGGATTCACCCCTCCACTTT. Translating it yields CASSLTGDSPLHF.

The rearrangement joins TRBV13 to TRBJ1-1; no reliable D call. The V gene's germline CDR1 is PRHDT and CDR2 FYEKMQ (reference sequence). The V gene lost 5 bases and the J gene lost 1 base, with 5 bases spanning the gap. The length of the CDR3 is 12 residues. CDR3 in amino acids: CASSPSNTEAFF. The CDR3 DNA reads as TGTGCCAGCAGCCCATCGAACACTGAAGCTTTCTTT.

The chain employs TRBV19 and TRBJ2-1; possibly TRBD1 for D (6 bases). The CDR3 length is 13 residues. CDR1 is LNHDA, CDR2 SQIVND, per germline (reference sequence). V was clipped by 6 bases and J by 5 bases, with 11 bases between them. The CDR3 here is CASRTGHDNEQFF. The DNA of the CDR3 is TGTGCCAGTAGGACGGGACATGACAATGAGCAGTTCTTC.

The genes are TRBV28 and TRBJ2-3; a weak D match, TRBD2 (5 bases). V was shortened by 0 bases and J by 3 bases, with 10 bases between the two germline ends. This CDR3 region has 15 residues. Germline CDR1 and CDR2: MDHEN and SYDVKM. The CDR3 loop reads CASSLWYTGTDTQYF. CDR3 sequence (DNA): TGTGCCAGCAGTTTATGGTACACGGGGACAGATACGCAGTATTTT.

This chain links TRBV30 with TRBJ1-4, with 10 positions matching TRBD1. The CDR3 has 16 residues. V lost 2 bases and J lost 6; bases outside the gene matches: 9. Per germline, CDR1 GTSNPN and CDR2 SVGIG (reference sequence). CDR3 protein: CAWSTARDRGYEKLFF. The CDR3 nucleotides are TGTGCCTGGAGTACGGCCCGGGACAGGGGCTATGAAAAACTGTTTTTT.

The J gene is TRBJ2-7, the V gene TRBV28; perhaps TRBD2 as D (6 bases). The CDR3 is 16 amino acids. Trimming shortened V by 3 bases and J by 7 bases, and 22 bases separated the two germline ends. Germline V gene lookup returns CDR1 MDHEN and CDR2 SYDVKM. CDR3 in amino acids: CASSLFEAGGYVEQYF. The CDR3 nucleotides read TGTGCCAGCAGTTTGTTCGAAGCGGGTGGCTACGTGGAGCAGTACTTC.